The source of this TCR beta chain is a study of blood T cells in healthy people across ages (dated by TCRdb to between 2015 and 2016). Regarding the study in general: Template switching captured roughly one uniquely barcoded TCR beta cDNA molecule per two T cells in model experiments. Age-related changes in TCR beta repertoire diversity were measured in the study by deep sequencing normalized with unique cDNA molecular identifiers. Four age groups were formed from the donors: young (average 16 years), middle-aged (just under 40), aged (approximately 60) and long-lived (roughly 88). To avoid experimental bias, donors of different ages were randomly spread across the sequencing lanes. Two additional independent replicas of 1 million unique cDNA reads from the same blood draw were analyzed for two donors (one aged 18 to 29 and one aged 80 or older).

The roughly 42 donors, aged roughly 6 to 95 years, were systemically healthy Caucasian individuals from Russia. Each donor gave ten milliliters of peripheral blood, collected into EDTA-treated Vacutainer tubes. Ficoll-Paque density-gradient centrifugation was used to isolate PBMCs, with at least 6.5 million per sample. Total RNA, at least 6 micrograms per sample, was extracted from PBMCs with Trizol reagent. The percentages of naive CD45RAhigh/CD27high T cells were determined by flow cytometry on a PBMC aliquot from every donor. This clonotype was observed a handful of times. Its cognate antigen has yet to be identified. No much larger clonotype is one base removed from it; base qualities were not supplied. The paper as a whole reports these results and caveats: As age increased, observed TCR beta diversity per million T cells dropped in a roughly linear way, and a significant reduction was already evident by age around 41. Estimates of total diversity from one million sequenced T cells were regarded as lower bounds and underestimates. A strong correlation was found between observed TCR beta diversity and the percentage of naive T cells measured by flow cytometry. Because profiling used bulk unsorted PBMCs, naive and antigen-experienced compartments could not be compared conclusively. Because donor CMV infection status was unknown, age-related changes in expanded clonotypes were potentially confounded. Compared with the aged group, the long-lived group had more naive CD4+ T cells, fewer expanded clones and increased TCR diversity, suggesting age selection.

Libraries came from 5' RACE. The reads were generated on an Illumina HiSeq 2500. A second PCR of roughly 7 to 12 cycles was performed with a sample-barcoded 5' primer and a J-beta primer mix. A unique molecular identifier was introduced onto each TCR beta cDNA molecule by a template-switch 5' adaptor carrying 12 random nucleotides. At least 2.5 million CDR3-containing paired-end reads were obtained from each sample. First-strand cDNA was synthesized from all RNA with the Mint cDNA synthesis kit, primed by a TRBC-specific oligonucleotide. Following uracil-DNA glycosylase treatment, all cDNA underwent a first 18-cycle PCR with the universal primers M1SS and BC2_uni_R. The study's processing was this. Each sample was normalized by randomly selecting 1 million high-quality reads, each carrying a distinct molecular identifier. Reads with shared molecular identifiers were discarded instead of being binned into consensus sequences. MiTCR, set to a Q25 quality threshold and the strictest error-elimination algorithm, was used for CDR3 identification, clonotype clustering and error correction. A nonparametric unseen species model with Euler transformation was used to estimate a lower bound on total TCR beta diversity. Clones were called with MiXCR by TCRdb after fastp trimmed the public reads at Q25, and only in-frame beta chains were retained. Duplicate CDR3 protein sequences are folded into a single record with the most common DNA and genes. Clone size and V and J calls follow TCRdb, not the original study. This sample has 1.5 million to 2 million distinct CDR3 sequences in its table, and roughly 50% of those were observed once. The top ten clonotypes cover less than 2.5% of the sample.

There are 11 amino acids in the CDR3, from cysteine to phenylalanine inclusive. CDR3 DNA is the only sequence kept; it has 33 bases, read in frame from the first base. The trim is 5 bases for V and 5 bases for J, with a gap of 6 bases between the germline ends. Based on the germline V gene, the CDR1 and CDR2 sequences are MNHEY and SVGEGT. The sample taken for sequencing was blood. The sequence was collected from a woman aged 40 to 55 in good health. Recombination joined TRBV6-2 or TRBV6-3 with TRBJ2-5, with no confidently assigned D gene. The CDR3 has the sequence CASSRPETQYF. DNA sequence: TGTGCCAGCAGTCGCCCCGAGACCCAGTACTTC.